Each of the 19 T cell receptor beta chains below was sequenced from the same sample in a study of blood T cells in healthy people across ages. Primers used in a second PCR of roughly 6 to 11 cycles were a sample-barcoded 5' primer and a J-beta primer mix. Via MiXCR, TCRdb re-called the 5' RACE reads, giving one row per CDR3 protein. Altogether more than 650,000 distinct CDR3 sequences are present, over 20% being singletons, with the ten largest covering roughly 22%. Specimen: blood. These receptor sequences come from a man in his 70s in good health.

The chain recombines TRBV27 with TRBJ2-2; TRBD2 aligns across 8 bases. The CDR3 extends over 15 amino acids. Germline V gives CDR1 MNHEY, CDR2 SMNVEV (reference sequence). With 4 bases clipped from V and 4 bases from J, the junction kept 5 bases outside the gene matches. CDR3 nucleotide sequence: TGTGCCAGCAGTTGGGTAGCGGGGAGCACCGGGGAGCTGTTTTTT. Translation: CASSWVAGSTGELFF.

This clonotype appeared a few times. One junction end disagrees with the germline gene, perhaps due to a read error. The chain employs TRBV20-1 and TRBJ2-1, with 7 bases that match TRBD2. Germline CDR1 and CDR2: DFQATT and SNEGSKA (reference sequence). This CDR3 has 14 amino acids. In DNA form, the CDR3 reads TGCGGTGCTGTTGGGGGGGGACCGTACAATGAGCAGTTCTTC. It yields the protein CGAVGGGPYNEQFF.

Written as DNA, the CDR3 is TGTGCCAGCAGCAGCCGGGACAGGGACTTAAATTCACCCCTCCACTTT. As protein: CASSSRDRDLNSPLHF. This chain links TRBV9 with TRBJ1-6; 9 bases line up with TRBD1. The CDR3 has 16 residues. CDR1 and CDR2 from the germline V gene are SGDLS and YYNGEE. The V gene end was trimmed by 4 bases and the J gene end by 7 bases; junction bases not matched to a gene: 9. Together with reference TRBV9 and TRBJ1-6, the CDR3 gives the full variable domain: DSGVTQTPKHLITATGQRVTLRCSPRSGDLSVYWYQQSLDQGLQFLIQYYNGEERAKGNILERFSAQQFPDLHSELNLSSLELGDSALYFCASSSRDRDLNSPLHFGNGTRLTVT.

This chain joins TRBV20-1 and TRBJ1-1; 7 nucleotides line up with TRBD1. CDR1 is DFQATT, CDR2 SNEGSKA, per germline (reference sequence). The CDR3 covers 14 residues. The CDR3, as DNA: TGCCGTGTTGAGGGGGCGCAGATGAACACTGAAGCTTTCTTT. Amino acid sequence: CRVEGAQMNTEAFF.

The chain is built from TRBV24-1 and TRBJ2-2; D might be TRBD2 (6 bases). Germline V gene lookup returns CDR1 KGHDR and CDR2 SFDVKD. V gave up 5 bases and J gave up 7 bases, with 19 bases separating them. The CDR3 is 16 residues long. Here the CDR3 reads CATSGANRERGGELFF. CDR3 coding DNA: TGTGCCACCAGTGGCGCCAATCGGGAGAGGGGCGGGGAGCTGTTTTTT.

This clonotype was recorded a few times. V usage is TRBV27 and J usage is TRBJ1-2; unclear D gene. Trimming took off 5 bases at V and 6 bases at J, with 16 bases between the two ends. Germline V gene data show CDR1 as MNHEY and CDR2 as SMNVEV (reference sequence). The CDR3 is 14 residues long. The CDR3 DNA sequence: TGTGCCAGCAGTCCCACGTGGATGAAGGATGGCTACACCTTC. It specifies CASSPTWMKDGYTF.

The rearrangement links TRBV11-2 to TRBJ1-1; unclear D gene. Deletions cut 5 bases from V and 5 bases from J, with 12 bases between. CDR1 is SGHAT, CDR2 FQNNGV, per germline. The CDR3 spans 13 residues. The CDR3 nucleotides are TGTGCCAGCAGCCAGCAGTGGGGAACTGAAGCTTTCTTT. Translating it yields CASSQQWGTEAFF.

This clonotype was seen only a few times. The V call is TRBV14, the J call TRBJ2-7; D is unclear. The V and J ends lost 3 bases and 4 bases respectively, with 10 bases between them. There are 13 residues in the CDR3. CDR1 is SGHDN, CDR2 FVKESK, per germline. The CDR3 bases are TGTGCCAGCAGCCACAGATTATTTTACGAGCAGTACTTC. It yields the protein CASSHRLFYEQYF.

The chain joins TRBV5-1 to TRBJ2-3, with unresolved D. V shed 0 bases and J shed 2 bases, with 7 bases lying between them. The CDR3 length is 14 residues. In germline, CDR1 is SGHRS, CDR2 YFSETQ. CDR3 sequence: CASSLGHTTDTQYF. CDR3 sequence (DNA): TGCGCCAGCAGCTTGGGACATACCACAGATACGCAGTATTTT.

The chain uses TRBV25-1 and TRBJ1-1, with unresolved D. The V and J ends lost 3 bases and 10 bases respectively, with 18 bases between them. Germline CDR1 is MGHDK and CDR2 is SYGVNS. The CDR3 length is 14 residues. The CDR3 region is CASSEQSKGFGAFF. The CDR3 nucleotides are TGTGCCAGCAGTGAGCAATCTAAGGGCTTTGGAGCTTTCTTT.

This clonotype was counted only a few times. This chain connects TRBV24-1 to TRBJ2-5; D not certain. Trimming removed 3 bases from V and 4 bases from J, with 8 bases in between. Germline V gives CDR1 KGHDR, CDR2 SFDVKD. The CDR3 contains 13 residues. The CDR3 bases are TGTGCCACCAGTGATCTACGTACAGAGACCCAGTACTTC. Amino acid sequence: CATSDLRTETQYF.

The chain uses TRBV21-1 and TRBJ2-6; TRBD1, the table's D call, lacks a check against the DNA. TRBV21-1 is described as a pseudogene. The CDR3 sequence is 18 residues long. CDR3 nucleotide sequence: TGTGCCAGCAGCAAGAGGGACAGGGGAGTCTTTGGGGCCAACGTCCTGACTTTC. It codes for CASSKRDRGVFGANVLTF.

This clonotype was seen a few times. This chain joins TRBV4-1 and TRBJ2-2, with D perhaps matching TRBD2 (6 bases). The V end lost 0 bases, the J end lost 10 bases, and 27 bases lay between the germline ends. Germline CDR1 is MGHRA and CDR2 is YSYEKL. This CDR3 is built from 19 residues. CDR3 DNA: TGCGCCAGCAGCCAAGACCCGGATCTCGGGACTTCACCCTGGGAGGAGCTGTTTTTT. Translated: CASSQDPDLGTSPWEELFF.

This clonotype was detected a few times. The CDR3 reads CASSQDSHRQGNGYTF. CDR3 DNA: TGTGCCAGCAGCCAAGATTCACACAGACAGGGCAACGGCTACACCTTC. The V call is TRBV14, the J call TRBJ1-2; 7 nucleotides agree with TRBD1. Trimming took 0 bases from V and 8 from J; bases not matched to a gene: 12. The germline V gene has CDR1 SGHDN and CDR2 FVKESK. This CDR3 comprises 16 residues.

This clonotype was picked up a small number of times. The V gene is TRBV18, the J gene TRBJ2-7, with TRBD2 matching 7 bases. Germline CDR1 and CDR2: KGHSH and LQKENI. V shed 2 bases and J 2 bases; nucleotides not matched to a gene: 0. This CDR3 region has 13 residues. CDR3 DNA sequence: TGTGCCAGCTCACCAGGGACTACCTACGAGCAGTACTTC. It is translated as CASSPGTTYEQYF.

The chain is built from TRBV21-1 and TRBJ2-5. The J call may not be correct, given that the DNA end is closer to TRBJ2-7. TRBV21-1 is described as a pseudogene. This CDR3 region has 13 residues. CDR3 sequence: CANLFGPAYEQYV. The CDR3 DNA is TGTGCCAACCTCTTTGGACCTGCCTACGAGCAGTACGTC.

This chain links TRBV7-9 with TRBJ1-4; D remains unclear. This CDR3 comprises 14 residues. Germline V lookup: CDR1 SEHNR, CDR2 FQNEAQ (reference sequence). The V end lost 5 bases, the J end lost 4 bases, and 11 bases lay between the germline ends. CDR3 in amino acids: CASSLQASNEKLFF. CDR3 nucleotides: TGTGCCAGCAGCCTACAAGCGAGTAATGAAAAACTGTTTTTT.

V and J are TRBV5-1 and TRBJ1-2, with TRBD1 matching 8 bases. This CDR3 comprises 15 residues. Germline assignment: CDR1 SGHRS and CDR2 YFSETQ. The V gene end was trimmed by 6 bases and the J gene end by 1 base; junction bases not matched to a gene: 8. The CDR3 loop reads CASTDRDGSNYGYTF. The CDR3 DNA follows: TGCGCCAGCACGGACAGGGATGGAAGTAACTATGGCTACACCTTC.

The rearrangement links TRBV20-1 to TRBJ1-2; tentative D call: TRBD1 (5 bases). The V gene's germline CDR1 is DFQATT and CDR2 SNEGSKA (reference sequence). The CDR3 has 13 amino acids. Trimming left V 6 bases short and J 5 bases short, with 16 bases between. The CDR3 DNA reads as TGCAGTGCAGAAAACAGGTTATTTTATGGCTACACCTTC. Residues: CSAENRLFYGYTF.